The rows below give T cell receptor beta chains drawn from one sample of a study of blood T cell repertoires in COVID-19. Profiling relied on immunoSEQ multiplex PCR, and the TCRdb table lists in-frame clones only, not all of them. The sample contains just over 300,000 clones, almost 90% of which appear only once. Material: PBMCs or T cells enriched from blood (not recorded which). The receptors were sampled from a woman aged 18-29 years with acute COVID-19. Both conserved end residues are part of each CDR3. The order of the fields is CDR3 length, D gene, clone size, V gene, J gene, CDR3 protein, CDR3 DNA. D genes are given only for firm matches. Only part of the rows carry a size: once, few, many, or a class if the clone is expanded.

16,TRBD1,once,TRBV9,TRBJ2-7,CASSALGGSAPYEQYF,TGTGCCAGCAGCGCCCTAGGGGGCAGTGCCCCCTACGAGCAGTACTTC
14,NA,NA,TRBV18,TRBJ1-3,CASSPMDSGNTIYF,TGTGCCAGCTCACCTATGGACAGCGGAAACACCATATATTTT
14,NA,NA,TRBV7-9,TRBJ2-1,CASSLALLLNEQFF,TGTGCCAGCAGCTTAGCACTCTTACTAAACGAGCAGTTCTTC
15,NA,few,TRBV9,TRBJ2-5,CASSVGTPLQETQYF,TGTGCCAGCAGCGTAGGTACCCCACTCCAAGAGACCCAGTACTTC
14,NA,NA,TRBV6-5,TRBJ1-2,CASSYSGGIDGYTF,TGTGCCAGCAGTTACTCGGGGGGTATAGATGGCTACACCTTC
14,NA,NA,TRBV24-1,TRBJ1-2,CATSDYDSNYGYTF,TGTGCCACCAGTGATTACGACAGTAACTATGGCTACACCTTC
18,TRBD1,NA,TRBV18,TRBJ1-4,CASSPPETGAGRSEKLFF,TGTGCCAGCTCACCACCGGAGACAGGGGCTGGGAGGAGTGAAAAACTGTTTTTT
15,TRBD1,NA,TRBV6-5,TRBJ1-1,CASWDRGLGWAEAFF,TGTGCCAGCTGGGACAGGGGGCTCGGATGGGCTGAAGCTTTCTTT
16,NA,NA,TRBV9,TRBJ2-1,CASSAGLQTIYNEQFF,TGTGCCAGCAGCGCGGGACTTCAGACCATATACAATGAGCAGTTCTTC
13,NA,NA,TRBV2,TRBJ1-5,CASSSTGPTPQHF,TGTGCCAGCAGCTCTACCGGTCCTACGCCCCAGCATTTT
14,NA,NA,TRBV7-9,TRBJ1-2,CASSGDGSGYGYTF,TGTGCCAGCAGCGGAGACGGGAGCGGCTATGGCTACACCTTC
14,TRBD2,NA,TRBV10-1,TRBJ2-2,CASSGAGGDGELFF,TGCGCCAGCAGTGGAGCGGGAGGGGACGGGGAGCTGTTTTTT
15,NA,NA,TRBV7-9,TRBJ2-7,CASSFDTHSSYEQYF,TGTGCCAGCAGCTTTGACACCCATTCCTCCTACGAGCAGTACTTC
17,TRBD1,NA,TRBV7-9,TRBJ2-3,CASRHRQGARFPDTQYF,TGTGCCAGCAGGCATAGACAGGGGGCGCGTTTCCCAGATACGCAGTATTTT
15,NA,NA,TRBV6-5,TRBJ2-1,CASMVGTGRYNEQFF,TGTGCCAGCATGGTTGGTACAGGGAGATACAATGAGCAGTTCTTC
16,NA,NA,TRBV19,TRBJ2-3,CASSLGPPSGTDTQYF,TGTGCCAGTAGTCTAGGGCCCCCCTCGGGAACAGATACGCAGTATTTT
15,TRBD2,once,TRBV28,TRBJ2-1,CASSSKTSGLNEQFF,TGTGCCAGCAGTTCGAAGACTAGCGGGCTGAATGAGCAGTTCTTC
15,NA,NA,TRBV3-1/TRBV3-2,TRBJ1-1,CASSHPVTANTEAFF,TGTGCCAGCAGCCATCCAGTTACAGCGAACACTGAAGCTTTCTTT
11,NA,NA,TRBV28,TRBJ1-5,CASSFEQPQHF,TGTGCCAGCAGTTTTGAGCAGCCCCAGCATTTT
16,TRBD2,NA,TRBV5-1,TRBJ2-1,CASSNAGTSGMNEQFF,TGCGCCAGCAGCAACGCCGGGACTAGCGGGATGAATGAGCAGTTCTTC
14,TRBD1,NA,TRBV27,TRBJ1-1,CASMGEGADTEAFF,TGTGCCAGCATGGGTGAGGGGGCGGACACTGAAGCTTTCTTT
15,NA,NA,TRBV5-8,TRBJ1-3,CASSSGILSGNTIYF,TGTGCCAGCAGCTCGGGGATCCTCTCTGGAAACACCATATATTTT
17,TRBD2,NA,TRBV4-2,TRBJ2-2,CASSQASAGANTGELFF,TGTGCCAGCAGCCAAGCTTCAGCGGGGGCGAACACCGGGGAGCTGTTTTTT
14,NA,NA,TRBV7-3,TRBJ2-5,CASSLQGDQETQYF,TGTGCCAGCAGCTTACAAGGGGATCAAGAGACCCAGTACTTC
15,TRBD2,once,TRBV7-6,TRBJ2-1,CASSFRSGKGNEQFF,TGTGCCAGCAGCTTCCGTAGCGGGAAGGGGAATGAGCAGTTCTTC